Listed below are T cell receptor beta chains from one sample, sequenced in a study of response to subunit inactivated influenza vaccine. MiXCR, run by TCRdb on the RT-PCR reads, gives a single entry per CDR3 protein. The sample has about 830,000 distinct CDR3 sequences, around a sixth seen once; the top ten hold approximately 10%. The specimen comprised PBMCs from blood, sampled roughly 5 days after vaccination. The receptors here all came from a man aged 50-60 years who received an inactivated influenza vaccine. CDR3s include the opening cysteine and the closing phenylalanine or tryptophan. A D gene is named only where the DNA matches it firmly. Part of the rows lack a size; the others show once, few, many or a class for expanded clones.

v_gene: TRBV12-3/TRBV12-4; abundance: .; d_gene: .; j_gene: TRBJ2-7; CDR3nt: TGTGCCAGCAGTTTTTCGGTTTCCTTGGGGCAGTACTTC; CDR3aa: CASSFSVSLGQYF
v_gene: TRBV5-1; abundance: many; d_gene: .; j_gene: TRBJ2-2; CDR3nt: TGCGCCAGCAGCTTGGCGGGTACGAACACCGGGGAGCTGTTTTTT; CDR3aa: CASSLAGTNTGELFF
v_gene: TRBV12-3/TRBV12-4; abundance: .; d_gene: .; j_gene: TRBJ2-7; CDR3nt: TGTGCCAGCAGTTTGGGTCAGGGGAAAGGTTGGACCTACGAGCAGTACTTC; CDR3aa: CASSLGQGKGWTYEQYF
v_gene: TRBV20-1; abundance: many; d_gene: TRBD2; j_gene: TRBJ2-1; CDR3nt: TGCAGTGCTAGAGTCGTAGCGGGGGCCTCCTACAATGAGCAGTTCTTC; CDR3aa: CSARVVAGASYNEQFF
v_gene: TRBV11-2; abundance: .; d_gene: .; j_gene: TRBJ2-1; CDR3nt: TGTGCCAGCAGCTTAGATTGGGGACAATACAATGAGCAGTTCTTC; CDR3aa: CASSLDWGQYNEQFF
v_gene: TRBV20-1; abundance: many; d_gene: TRBD2; j_gene: TRBJ2-7; CDR3nt: TGCAGTGCTAGCGGGGGACTAGCGGGAGGGGGAAACTCCTACGAGCAGTACTTC; CDR3aa: CSASGGLAGGGNSYEQYF
v_gene: TRBV25-1; abundance: many; d_gene: .; j_gene: TRBJ2-7; CDR3nt: TGTGCCAGCAGCGATACCAGGGCAGTCCACTCCTACGAGCAGTACTTC; CDR3aa: CASSDTRAVHSYEQYF
v_gene: TRBV5-6; abundance: few; d_gene: .; j_gene: TRBJ2-1; CDR3nt: TGTGCCAGCAGCCGGGATGGCCTCTACAATGAGCAGTTCTTC; CDR3aa: CASSRDGLYNEQFF
v_gene: TRBV12-3/TRBV12-4; abundance: many; d_gene: .; j_gene: TRBJ1-2; CDR3nt: TGTGCCAGCAGCAAAGACGGATATGGCTACACCTTC; CDR3aa: CASSKDGYGYTF
v_gene: TRBV4-2; abundance: .; d_gene: TRBD1; j_gene: TRBJ1-5; CDR3nt: TGTGCCAGCAGCCAAGAGTTTGGGACAGGTTTTCAGCCCCAGCATTTT; CDR3aa: CASSQEFGTGFQPQHF
v_gene: TRBV4-1; abundance: .; d_gene: .; j_gene: TRBJ2-3; CDR3nt: TGCGCCAGCAGCCAACAGACAAGACGCACAGATACGCAGTATTTT; CDR3aa: CASSQQTRRTDTQYF
v_gene: TRBV25-1; abundance: few; d_gene: .; j_gene: TRBJ1-3; CDR3nt: TGTGCCAGCAGTGAATTCGGGGGGGCAGGAAACACCATATATTTT; CDR3aa: CASSEFGGAGNTIYF
v_gene: TRBV2; abundance: .; d_gene: .; j_gene: TRBJ1-5; CDR3nt: TGTGCCAGCAGTGAAGGGTCGTATCAGCCCCAGCATTTT; CDR3aa: CASSEGSYQPQHF
v_gene: TRBV10-3; abundance: few; d_gene: .; j_gene: TRBJ2-4; CDR3nt: TGTGCCATCAGTCCCGCAGGACAGAAAAACATTCAGTACTTC; CDR3aa: CAISPAGQKNIQYF
v_gene: TRBV5-1; abundance: once; d_gene: TRBD1; j_gene: TRBJ2-7; CDR3nt: TGCGCCATCAGCCTTGGACAGGGGTTTTACGAGCAGTACTTC; CDR3aa: CAISLGQGFYEQYF
v_gene: TRBV7-2; abundance: many; d_gene: .; j_gene: TRBJ1-1; CDR3nt: TGCGCCAGCAGCCCCGGACACGCGAACACTGAAGCTTTCTTT; CDR3aa: CASSPGHANTEAFF
v_gene: TRBV7-8; abundance: few; d_gene: TRBD2; j_gene: TRBJ2-2; CDR3nt: TGTGCCAGCAACCGGGGGGGGAGGAGGACCGGGGAGCTGTTTTTT; CDR3aa: CASNRGGRRTGELFF
v_gene: TRBV29-1; abundance: .; d_gene: .; j_gene: TRBJ2-1; CDR3nt: TGCAGCGTTGAACGCGGGACACAGGGACCTTACAATGAGCAGTTCTTC; CDR3aa: CSVERGTQGPYNEQFF
v_gene: TRBV12-3/TRBV12-4; abundance: few; d_gene: TRBD1; j_gene: TRBJ1-2; CDR3nt: TGTGCCAGCAGTTTAGTCGGGACAGCCGCCTTC; CDR3aa: CASSLVGTAAF
v_gene: TRBV12-3/TRBV12-4; abundance: few; d_gene: .; j_gene: TRBJ1-2; CDR3nt: TGTGCCAGCACCCGGGACGGCTACTATGGCTACACCTTC; CDR3aa: CASTRDGYYGYTF
v_gene: TRBV5-1; abundance: few; d_gene: TRBD2; j_gene: TRBJ2-5; CDR3nt: TGCGCCAGCACTTGGGGGACTAGCGGGAGTAAAGAGACCCAGTACTTC; CDR3aa: CASTWGTSGSKETQYF
v_gene: TRBV6-1; abundance: .; d_gene: TRBD1; j_gene: TRBJ2-7; CDR3nt: TGTGCCAGCAGTAAGCTACCGGGACAGGGGATCTACGAGCAGTACTTC; CDR3aa: CASSKLPGQGIYEQYF
v_gene: TRBV6-2/TRBV6-3; abundance: few; d_gene: TRBD2; j_gene: TRBJ2-1; CDR3nt: TGTGCCAGCAGTTCCCTCGGCGGGAGGGCCCGGAATGAGCAGTTCTTC; CDR3aa: CASSSLGGRARNEQFF
v_gene: TRBV4-3; abundance: .; d_gene: TRBD1; j_gene: TRBJ2-3; CDR3nt: TGCGCCAGCAGCCAAGACCGGACAGGGGGTGTTGATACGCAGTATTTT; CDR3aa: CASSQDRTGGVDTQYF
v_gene: TRBV20-1; abundance: many; d_gene: .; j_gene: TRBJ2-1; CDR3nt: TGCAGTGCTAGCTCCCCGGGACCGACCTCCTACAATGAGCAGTTCTTC; CDR3aa: CSASSPGPTSYNEQFF